These 23 T cell receptor beta chains were sequenced from one sample in a study of regulatory T cells in long-lasting Graves disease. Time point defined: newly diagnosed GD, antithyroid drugs for less than 3 months. PBMCs provided the RNA from which the TCR library was made. CDR3-region Arm-PCR and iRepertoire HTBI primers produced the TCR beta libraries. TCRdb redid the calling of the multiplex PCR reads with MiXCR, one entry per CDR3 protein. Of 440,000 or so distinct CDR3 sequences in the sample, around 17% were seen once. The data were also submitted as part of a second study, on T cells in Graves' hyperthyroidism and ophthalmopathy.

The specimen was peripheral blood mononuclear cells (PBMCs), collected at new diagnosis, from a patient treated with antithyroid drugs. The receptors originated from a woman aged 25 to 39 with Graves disease.

This clonotype occurred many times. V usage is TRBV12-3 or TRBV12-4 and J usage is TRBJ2-7; 7 nucleotides match TRBD2. The V segment lost 10 bases and the J segment 0 bases; nucleotides outside the gene matches: 6. The CDR3 is made up of 13 amino acids. CDR3 region: CAITSGNSYEQYF. DNA for the CDR3: TGTGCCATTACGAGCGGGAACTCCTACGAGCAGTACTTC.

This rearrangement joins TRBV30 to TRBJ2-7; the D call may be TRBD1 or TRBD2 (7 bases each). V lost 5 bases and J lost 1, with 21 bases in between. Germline CDR1 and CDR2: GTSNPN and SVGIG (reference sequence). This CDR3 has 16 amino acids. Here the CDR3 reads CAWAPGGGMISYEQYF. DNA for the CDR3: TGTGCCTGGGCCCCAGGGGGAGGGATGATTTCCTACGAGCAGTACTTC.

J is TRBJ2-1 and V is TRBV19; D may be TRBD2 (6 bases). In germline, CDR1 is LNHDA, CDR2 SQIVND (reference sequence). V was pared by 4 bases and J by 14 bases, with 24 bases between. The CDR3 is made up of 15 amino acids. The CDR3: CASSTPASPGSREFF. CDR3 in DNA: TGTGCCAGTAGTACCCCCGCCTCGCCCGGGAGTAGGGAGTTCTTC.

This clonotype has at least ten counts. This chain connects TRBV7-2 to TRBJ2-7, with TRBD2 matching 7 bases. Trimming took 0 bases from V and 5 from J; bases not matched to a gene: 10. Germline CDR1 reads SGHTA; CDR2 reads FQGNSA. This CDR3 spans 16 amino acids. The CDR3 nucleotides are TGTGCCAGCAGCTTAGCGCGCGGGAGAGGTTATAACGAGCAGTACTTC. It is translated as CASSLARGRGYNEQYF.

Only a few counts were recorded for this clonotype. The gene calls are TRBV4-1 and TRBJ1-2; 7 positions agree with TRBD1. The CDR3 contains 15 residues. Germline trimming cut 0 bases from V and 3 bases from J; bases unmatched to any gene: 4. CDR1 is MGHRA and CDR2 is YSYEKL in the germline V gene. The CDR3 loop is CASSQDPGGDYGYTF. In DNA, the CDR3 is TGCGCCAGCAGCCAAGATCCAGGGGGGGACTATGGCTACACCTTC.

There are a few counts of this clonotype. The rearrangement joins TRBV15 to TRBJ2-7, with TRBD1 identical over 8 bases. This CDR3 contains 15 residues. J was trimmed by 1 base and V by 3 bases; bases with no gene match: 5. From germline, CDR1 is LNHNV and CDR2 YYDKDF (reference sequence). Here the CDR3 DNA reads TGTGCCACCAGCAGCCTCGGGACAGGATCCTACGAGCAGTACTTC. Residues: CATSSLGTGSYEQYF.

This clonotype was detected ten times or more. The rearrangement uses TRBV20-1 and TRBJ2-5; a weak D match, TRBD2 (6 bases). V was shortened by 0 bases and J by 9 bases, with 11 bases between the two germline ends. CDR1 is DFQATT and CDR2 is SNEGSKA in the germline V gene (reference sequence). The CDR3 is 12 residues long. The CDR3 loop reads CSARDGPGAQYF. The CDR3 DNA follows: TGCAGTGCTAGAGATGGTCCGGGGGCCCAGTACTTC.

The gene calls are TRBV20-1 and TRBJ2-2, with D possibly being TRBD2 (5 bases). V lost 6 bases to trimming and J lost 4 bases, with 15 bases between them. This CDR3 is built from 14 residues. Germline loops: CDR1 DFQATT, CDR2 SNEGSKA (reference sequence). The CDR3 is CSAGRTALTGELFF. Written as DNA, the CDR3 is TGCAGTGCCGGCAGGACTGCTCTCACCGGGGAGCTGTTTTTT.

This clonotype was recorded at least ten times. CDR3 bases: TGCGCCAGCAGCGCCGGGACGGATGAAGCTTTCTTT. As protein: CASSAGTDEAFF. This chain connects TRBV5-1 to TRBJ1-1, with D tentatively TRBD1 (5 bases). This CDR3 region has 12 residues. V was shortened by 4 bases and J by 7 bases, with 11 bases between the two germline ends. Looked up from germline, CDR1 is SGHRS and CDR2 is YFSETQ.

This clonotype occurred a few times. The chain couples TRBV25-1 to TRBJ1-4, with 12 bases identical to TRBD1. This CDR3 is built from 18 residues. Trimming removed 2 bases from V and 7 bases from J; junction bases left unmatched: 11. CDR1 and CDR2 (germline): MGHDK, SYGVNS. The CDR3 DNA sequence: TGTGCCAGCAGTGAACTTTCGGGACAGGGGGCGGGTCGTGAAAAACTGTTTTTT. Protein sequence: CASSELSGQGAGREKLFF.

This clonotype occurred many times. This may stem from a read error, because a much larger clone lies one nucleotide away. The chain combines TRBV6-1 with TRBJ2-3, with D uncertain. The CDR3 covers 11 residues. CDR1 is MNHNS, CDR2 SASEGT, per germline. The germline V and J ends were trimmed by 6 bases and 4 bases, with 5 bases remaining between them. The CDR3 nucleotides are TGTGCCAGCAGACGATCAGATACGCAGTATTTT. As protein: CASRRSDTQYF.

In regard to this clonotype: This may come from a read error, since a much larger clone is one base off. The chain joins TRBV28 to TRBJ2-1; D uncertain. Trimming pared 7 bases from V and 8 bases from J, leaving 15 bases between. This CDR3 region has 13 residues. CDR1 and CDR2 from the germline V gene are MDHEN and SYDVKM. The CDR3 nucleotides read TGTGCCAGCAATTTTAGACTTTACGATGAGCAGTTCTTC. Its translation: CASNFRLYDEQFF.

Concerning this clonotype itself: The likely explanation is a read error, given a far larger clone one base away. The J gene is TRBJ2-1, the V gene TRBV7-3; 8 bases fit TRBD1. Germline V gene data show CDR1 as SGHTA and CDR2 as FQGTGA. Trimming removed 5 bases from V and 10 bases from J; junction bases left unmatched: 10. The CDR3 has 14 residues. For the CDR3, the DNA is TGTGCCAGCAGCCCCGCGTCAGGGGGCTACGAGCAGTTCTTC. Amino acids: CASSPASGGYEQFF.

The chain recombines TRBV2 with TRBJ2-7; D is perhaps TRBD1 (6 bases). This CDR3 spans 15 amino acids. V was cut by 5 bases and J by 0 bases, with 14 bases left in between. Germline-derived CDR1 and CDR2 are SNHLY and FYNNEI. The CDR3 DNA reads as TGTGCCAGCAGTTCGCGTGGGACATCCTCCTACGAGCAGTACTTC. It is translated as CASSSRGTSSYEQYF.

This clonotype turned up a few times. The J gene is TRBJ2-6, the V gene TRBV7-2, with D possibly matching TRBD1 (5 bases). V was clipped by 4 bases and J by 3 bases, with 10 bases between them. Germline CDR1 reads SGHTA; CDR2 reads FQGNSA. The CDR3 consists of 15 residues. The CDR3 DNA reads as TGTGCCAGCAGCTACAGGAGCCTTGGGGCCAACGTCCTGACTTTC. Translating it yields CASSYRSLGANVLTF.

The table lists this clonotype with many counts. V usage is TRBV5-1 and J usage is TRBJ2-1, with 9 nucleotides matching TRBD2. This CDR3 region has 15 residues. Germline lookup yields CDR1 SGHRS and CDR2 YFSETQ. Trimming took 2 bases from V and 7 from J; bases not matched to a gene: 7. CDR3 residues: CASSFASGMGNEQFF. The CDR3 coding sequence is TGCGCCAGCAGCTTCGCTAGCGGGATGGGAAATGAGCAGTTCTTC.

The chain joins TRBV12-3 or TRBV12-4 to TRBJ2-3, with 10 positions matching TRBD2. The CDR3 spans 18 residues. Trimming cost V 6 bases and J 5 bases; bases outside gene matches: 17. CDR3 nucleotide sequence: TGTGCCAGCAGCGAGCCGGGGCTAGCGGGAGTTATGGGAGATACGCAGTATTTT. Its protein is CASSEPGLAGVMGDTQYF.

This clonotype has ten or more counts. V gene TRBV4-2 combines with J gene TRBJ2-1, with 11 nucleotides matching TRBD2. CDR1 is LGHNA, CDR2 YNFKEQ, per germline. J was trimmed by 6 bases and V by 11 bases; bases with no gene match: 18. The CDR3 runs to 17 residues. In DNA form, the CDR3 reads TGTGCCTCCCGTGGGCTAGCGGGAGGCCAACGGTCCAATGAGCAGTTCTTC. It translates to CASRGLAGGQRSNEQFF.

The chain joins TRBV28 to TRBJ2-5; D may be TRBD1 or TRBD2 (5 bases each). Trimming pared 3 bases from V and 1 base from J, leaving 9 bases between. This CDR3 is built from 14 residues. CDR1 and CDR2 (germline): MDHEN, SYDVKM. The CDR3 sequence: CASSFFGTQETQYF. Here the CDR3 DNA reads TGTGCCAGCAGTTTTTTCGGGACCCAAGAGACCCAGTACTTC.

This clonotype occurred many times. CDR3 nucleotides: TGTGCCAGCAGCCCCCGCATCATGAACACTGAAGCTTTCTTT. Its protein product is CASSPRIMNTEAFF. The gene calls are TRBV11-2 and TRBJ1-1; D unresolved. CDR3 length equals 14 residues. Germline CDR1 reads SGHAT; CDR2 reads FQNNGV. V was shortened by 5 bases and J by 0 bases, with 10 bases between the two germline ends.

V gene TRBV6-1 combines with J gene TRBJ2-2; the D is unclear. The V end was cut by 7 bases, the J end by 3 bases, with 9 bases between. Germline loops: CDR1 MNHNS, CDR2 SASEGT. The CDR3 consists of 13 residues. The CDR3 sequence is CASIPSYTGELFF. CDR3 DNA sequence: TGTGCCAGCATTCCGAGTTACACCGGGGAGCTGTTTTTT.

This clonotype occurred a few times. The CDR3: CASSPNMAETQYF. The CDR3 DNA follows: TGTGCCAGCAGCCCCAATATGGCTGAGACCCAGTACTTC. The chain joins TRBV7-9 to TRBJ2-5; the D is unclear. V gave up 5 bases and J gave up 5 bases, with 12 bases separating them. Germline loops: CDR1 SEHNR, CDR2 FQNEAQ (reference sequence). The CDR3 has 13 amino acids.

At least ten counts were recorded for this clonotype. The chain couples TRBV19 to TRBJ1-3, with D possibly TRBD1 on 6 matching bases. Trimming shortened V by 6 bases and J by 1 base, and 10 bases separated the two germline ends. Germline CDR1 is LNHDA and CDR2 is SQIVND (reference sequence). This CDR3 region has 14 residues. CDR3 sequence (DNA): TGTGCCAGTAGGTACAGGGATTCTGGAAACACCATATATTTT. It encodes CASRYRDSGNTIYF.